The TCR beta chain described here comes from a study of cytomegalovirus exposure and HLA in healthy donors. The wider study: Drawn from HLA-typed donors, roughly 87 million unique TCRs were held in an early data release. Study results and caveats: The authors judged a highly shared variant cluster likely a sequencing artifact. Only CMV serostatus was available as immune exposure information. Later analysis found that TCR beta chains associated with HLA were more clonally expanded than other, equally common chains.

V lost 5 bases to trimming and J lost 2 bases; unmatched junction nucleotides: 8. The germline gives CDR1 SGHTA, CDR2 FQGNSA. CDR3 length: 16 amino acids. In the case of this clone: Its antigen is still unknown.

Primers for the PCR totalled 60 Vbeta and 13 Jbeta. The method was immunoSEQ multiplex PCR; TCRdb's version includes in-frame clones alone and lacks a portion of them. Its clone listing holds about 110,000 clones. The receptor's source is a young man in good health and CMV-seronegative. Sequenced sample: PBMCs. V and J are TRBV7-2 and TRBJ2-5; 10 nucleotides line up with TRBD2. CDR3 bases: TGTGCCAGCAGCCCCGGGCTAGCGGGGGTTCAAGAGACCCAGTACTTC. It is translated as CASSPGLAGVQETQYF. The whole variable domain, filled in from reference TRBV7-2 and TRBJ2-5, reads GAGVSQSPSNKVTEKGKDVELRCDPISGHTALYWYRQSLGQGLEFLIYFQGNSAPDKSGLPSDRFSAERTGGSVSTLTIQRTQQEDSAVYLCASSPGLAGVQETQYFGPGTRLLVL.